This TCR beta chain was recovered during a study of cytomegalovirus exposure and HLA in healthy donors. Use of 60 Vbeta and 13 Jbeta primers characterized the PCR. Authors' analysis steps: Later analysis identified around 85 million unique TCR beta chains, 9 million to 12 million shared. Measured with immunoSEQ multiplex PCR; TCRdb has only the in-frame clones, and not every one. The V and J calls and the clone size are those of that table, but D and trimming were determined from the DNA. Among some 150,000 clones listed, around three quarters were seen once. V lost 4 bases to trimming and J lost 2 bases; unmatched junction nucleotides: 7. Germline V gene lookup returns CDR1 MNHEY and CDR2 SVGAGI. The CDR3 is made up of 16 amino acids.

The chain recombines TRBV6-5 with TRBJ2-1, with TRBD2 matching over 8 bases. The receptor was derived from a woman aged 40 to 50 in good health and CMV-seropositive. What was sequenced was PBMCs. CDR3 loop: CASSSLGLAAYNEQFF. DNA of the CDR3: TGTGCCAGCAGTTCGTTAGGACTAGCCGCCTACAATGAGCAGTTCTTC.